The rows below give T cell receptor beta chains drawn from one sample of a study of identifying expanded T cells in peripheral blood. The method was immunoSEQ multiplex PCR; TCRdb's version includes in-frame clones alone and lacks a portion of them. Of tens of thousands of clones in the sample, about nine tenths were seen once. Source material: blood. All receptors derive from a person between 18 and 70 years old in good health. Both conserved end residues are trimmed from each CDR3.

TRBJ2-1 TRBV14 ASSQDIKGEQF
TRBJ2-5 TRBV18 ASSPNSGQSQETQY
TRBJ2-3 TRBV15 ATSLRTGTDTQY
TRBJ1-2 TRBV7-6 ASSLDDPNNYGYT
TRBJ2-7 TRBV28 ASSFHPRGAGGPEQY
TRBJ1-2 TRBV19 ASSTIRQGVHSNYGYT
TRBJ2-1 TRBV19 ASSIGRGRYNEQF
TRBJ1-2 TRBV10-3 AITLAGDGYT
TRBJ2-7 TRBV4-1 ASSQTDRGGDEQY
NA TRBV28 ASSTRVSEQY
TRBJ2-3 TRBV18 ASSPGAGTDTQY
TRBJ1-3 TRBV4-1 ASSQPTGLSGDTIY
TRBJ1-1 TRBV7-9 ASTIGGGRTEAF
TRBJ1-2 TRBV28 ASRGRRRYGYT
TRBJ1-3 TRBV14 ASSQAPGNTIY
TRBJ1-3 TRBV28 ASRTLSGNTIY
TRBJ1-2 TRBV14 ASSQDPGYGRGYT
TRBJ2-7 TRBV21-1 ASSGRSTEQY
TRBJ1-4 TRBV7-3 ASSFRDGDEKLF
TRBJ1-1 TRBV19 ASSGGTGMGTEAF
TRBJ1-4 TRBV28 ASLNRGDGEKLF
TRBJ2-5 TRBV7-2 ASSLGSAGETQY
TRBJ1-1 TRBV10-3 AIGGLNTEAF
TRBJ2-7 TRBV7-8 ASSLAQGYEQY
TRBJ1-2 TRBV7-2 ASSLSGQGYGYT
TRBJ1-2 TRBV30 AWKASGAAGYT
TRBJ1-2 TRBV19 ASSSPTRDTLRGGYT
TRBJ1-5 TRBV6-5 ASSDWTGGNQPQH
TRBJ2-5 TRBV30 AWSVMAGPQETQY
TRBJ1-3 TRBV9 ASSPAAGNTIY
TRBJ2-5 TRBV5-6 ASSLDEMTQY
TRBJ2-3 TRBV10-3 AISGEFSTDTQY
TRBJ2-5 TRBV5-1 ASSAGTSVQETQY
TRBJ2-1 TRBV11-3 ASSLVGANEQF
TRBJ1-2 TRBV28 AAAGSGYT
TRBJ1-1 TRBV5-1 ASSDDRGSTEAF
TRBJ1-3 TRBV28 ASSFRPIDSGNTIY
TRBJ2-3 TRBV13 ASSSPPGFRQTDTQY
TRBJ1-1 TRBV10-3 AIRLGGGNTEAF
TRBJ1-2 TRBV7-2 ASSWGPGGARGYGYT
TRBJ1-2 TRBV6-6 ASSYLGPPRNYGYT
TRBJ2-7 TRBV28 ATSRVGYEQY
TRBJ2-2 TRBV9 ASSPPVGAGGVGSGGELF
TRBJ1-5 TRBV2 ASSLGLTSDQPQH
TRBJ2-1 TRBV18 ASSFVGPQVHEQF
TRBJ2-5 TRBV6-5 ASREGAEETQY
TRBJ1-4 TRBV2 ASTQLTGTNEKLF
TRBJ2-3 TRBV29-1 SVEGEASGSSDTQY
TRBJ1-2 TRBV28 ASSTTGGDYGYT
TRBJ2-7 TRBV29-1 SVGRNSYEQY
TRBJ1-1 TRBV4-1 ASSHLQGPHTEAF
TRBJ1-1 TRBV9 ASSVEVSGTEAF
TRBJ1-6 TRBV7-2 ASSATGKSNSPLH